This is a list of T cell receptor beta chains from one sample in a study of cytomegalovirus exposure and HLA in healthy donors. Using immunoSEQ multiplex PCR, the repertoire was profiled, and TCRdb retains in-frame clones only, with some absent. The sample lists 65,000 to 90,000 clones, 78% occurring once. Specimen: PBMCs. The receptor source for this set is a woman aged 35 to 49 in good health and CMV-seropositive. The CDR3 runs from the conserved cysteine through the conserved F or W. The D gene is left open where the match is weak.

d_gene,j_gene,v_gene,CDR3nt,CDR3aa
TRBD1,TRBJ2-1,TRBV11-3,TGTGCCAGCAGCTTAGGGACAGGGTATGGTAATGAGCAGTTCTTC,CASSLGTGYGNEQFF
TRBD1,TRBJ2-7,TRBV29-1,TGCAGCGTGGGACAGATGCGCGACGAGCAGTACTTC,CSVGQMRDEQYF
NA,TRBJ1-2,TRBV5-1,TGCGCCAGCAGCCTCGACAGTAACTATGGCTACACCTTC,CASSLDSNYGYTF
NA,TRBJ2-7,TRBV6-1,TGTGCCAGCAGTACTGTCATTCCGGGTACCGAGCAGTACTTC,CASSTVIPGTEQYF
TRBD1,TRBJ1-5,TRBV15,TGTGCCACCAGCAGAGGGAGGGGGCGAGATCAGCCCCAGCATTTT,CATSRGRGRDQPQHF
NA,TRBJ1-5,TRBV10-3,TGTGCCATCAGTGCCGGAGTCAATCAGCCCCAGCATTTT,CAISAGVNQPQHF
NA,TRBJ1-5,TRBV5-6,TGTGCCAGCAGCTTGGCAGGTTGGAATCAGCCCCAGCATTTT,CASSLAGWNQPQHF
NA,TRBJ2-5,TRBV30,TGTGCCTGGAGTCCTAAGGAGACCCAGTACTTC,CAWSPKETQYF
TRBD1,TRBJ1-5,TRBV29-1,TGCAGCATACTAGGGACAGGGGATCAGCCCCAGCATTTT,CSILGTGDQPQHF
TRBD1,TRBJ1-6,TRBV5-1,TGCGCCAGCAGCATTACAGGGGGTAATTCACCCCTCCACTTT,CASSITGGNSPLHF
NA,TRBJ2-2,TRBV11-2,TGTGCCAGCAGCTTAGTATCGAACACCGGGGAGCTGTTTTTT,CASSLVSNTGELFF